This paragraph reports one TCR beta chain. Its antigen is not identified. The sample has other DNA sequences that encode this CDR3 too. These data come from a study of CD8+ T cells in alopecia areata. Findings of the study overall: TCR sharing across patients was less clear than in mice, possibly HLA-related.

The CDR3 loop spans 14 amino acids. The trim removed 3 bases at V and 2 bases at J, leaving 2 bases unmatched. CDR1 and CDR2 (germline): LNHNV, YYDKDF (reference sequence). As the sequencing template, cDNA was produced by extracting RNA and reverse transcribing it. Repertoires were generated with immunoSEQ multiplex PCR, while TCRdb's copy carries only in-frame clones and drops some. The table records about 180,000 clones, more than 60% of them present only once. Source: CD4+ T cells sorted from blood, taken at week 0. This TCR was sampled from a human donor with alopecia areata. The chain carries TRBV15 and TRBJ2-7, with 9 bases lining up with TRBD1. As DNA, the CDR3 is TGTGCCACCAGCAGGGACAGGGGAACCTACGAGCAGTACTTC. Protein: CATSRDRGTYEQYF.